One sample yielded the 25 T cell receptor beta chains listed below, sequenced in a study of T-cell reconstitution after alpha-beta-depleted transplantation in children. Unique molecular identifiers were incorporated during preparation of the TCRbeta library. Using its own MiXCR run on the PCR reads, TCRdb lists one record per CDR3 protein. The table shows about 360,000 distinct CDR3 sequences, with about 14% occurring only once. The sample was PBMCs, taken from the stem cell graft. Source of these receptors: a human donor who donated a stem cell graft to a child with Fanconi anemia.

The chain carries TRBV20-1 and TRBJ1-5, with 9 nucleotides matching TRBD1. V trimming: 0 bases; J trimming: 4 bases; junction bases outside the gene matches: 4. The germline V gene has CDR1 DFQATT and CDR2 SNEGSKA (reference sequence). The CDR3 extends over 15 amino acids. The CDR3 DNA sequence: TGCAGTGCTAGAGAGCATGGACAGGGGAATCAGCCCCAGCATTTT. It specifies CSAREHGQGNQPQHF.

The chain links TRBV18 to TRBJ2-2, with 7 bases identical to TRBD1. The ends lost 2 bases at V and 2 bases at J; junction bases unmatched: 8. The CDR3 is made up of 17 amino acids. Germline V gives CDR1 KGHSH, CDR2 LQKENI. The DNA of the CDR3 is TGTGCCAGCTCACCATCTCTTGGGACAGATAACACCGGGGAGCTGTTTTTT. It yields the protein CASSPSLGTDNTGELFF.

The chain combines TRBV5-6 with TRBJ1-2; D remains unclear. V lost 0 bases and J 5 bases, leaving 14 bases between the germline ends. The CDR3 has 15 residues. Germline CDR1 is SGHDT and CDR2 is YYEEEE. DNA of the CDR3: TGTGCCAGCAGCTTGGACGGACCGGCCGTATATGGCTACACCTTC. Translated: CASSLDGPAVYGYTF.

This clonotype was detected many times. The chain carries TRBV7-9 and TRBJ2-7; 7 bases align to TRBD1. Germline CDR1 SEHNR, CDR2 FQNEAQ (reference sequence). The ends lost 5 bases at V and 4 bases at J; junction bases unmatched: 2. This CDR3 contains 12 residues. CDR3 DNA: TGTGCCAGCAGCCCGACAGGGTACGAGCAGTACTTC. Its protein is CASSPTGYEQYF.

J is TRBJ2-7 and V is TRBV7-2, with D tentatively TRBD2 (6 bases). Looked up from germline, CDR1 is SGHTA and CDR2 is FQGNSA. The length of the CDR3 is 15 residues. Trimming shortened V by 2 bases and J by 2 bases, and 13 bases separated the two germline ends. CDR3 DNA sequence: TGTGCCAGCAGCTTACTAGCGAAGGGAGCCTACGAGCAGTACTTC. Translating gives CASSLLAKGAYEQYF.

This clonotype occurred a few times. V and J are TRBV6-2 or TRBV6-3 and TRBJ1-6, with 9 bases aligning to TRBD1. Per the germline V gene, CDR1 is MNHEY and CDR2 is SVGEGT. With 0 bases clipped from V and 8 bases from J, the junction kept 17 bases outside the gene matches. The length of the CDR3 is 20 residues. This CDR3 reads CASSYSPTGGRAYIDSPLHF. CDR3 bases: TGTGCCAGCAGTTACTCGCCGACAGGGGGTCGGGCATATATCGATTCACCCCTCCACTTT.

This clonotype was detected many times. The chain combines TRBV30 with TRBJ2-7; D possibly uses TRBD1 or TRBD2 (5 bases each). V was cut by 0 bases and J by 2 bases, with 11 bases left in between. Germline-derived CDR1 and CDR2 are GTSNPN and SVGIG (reference sequence). This CDR3 has 14 amino acids. This CDR3 is CAWSVRDAAYEQYF. CDR3 DNA sequence: TGTGCCTGGAGTGTAAGGGACGCCGCCTACGAGCAGTACTTC.

The chain links TRBV29-1 to TRBJ2-5; D might be TRBD1 or TRBD2, each matching 5 bases. Trimming shortened V by 3 bases and J by 3 bases, and 11 bases separated the two germline ends. The germline gives CDR1 SQVTM, CDR2 ANQGSEA. This CDR3 has 13 residues. The CDR3 sequence: CSVEAVGEETQYF. The CDR3 DNA sequence: TGCAGCGTTGAGGCAGTGGGGGAAGAGACCCAGTACTTC.

This chain joins TRBV10-3 and TRBJ2-5; D is undetermined. The CDR3 runs 15 residues. Trimming left V 5 bases short and J 0 bases short, with 13 bases between. The V gene's germline CDR1 is ENHRY and CDR2 SYGVKD. CDR3 amino acids: CAISRQTSNQETQYF. The CDR3 DNA is TGTGCCATCAGTCGCCAGACAAGCAACCAAGAGACCCAGTACTTC.

The V call is TRBV5-1, the J call TRBJ1-1, with D perhaps TRBD1 (6 bases). The CDR3 has 16 amino acids. V lost 4 bases and J lost 0, with 16 bases in between. Germline CDR1 and CDR2: SGHRS and YFSETQ. The CDR3 protein is CASSPSGTPLNTEAFF. The CDR3 DNA reads as TGCGCCAGCAGCCCAAGTGGGACACCTTTGAACACTGAAGCTTTCTTT.

This clonotype was observed many times. CDR3 sequence (DNA): TGCGCCAGCAGTCCAACAGTGGGGGGTAGCCAGCCCCAGCATTTT. Residues: CASSPTVGGSQPQHF. V usage is TRBV4-3 and J usage is TRBJ1-5; the D gene is possibly TRBD1 (5 bases). This CDR3 spans 15 amino acids. CDR1 and CDR2 from the germline V gene are LGHNA and YSLEER. V was cut by 6 bases and J by 7 bases, with 19 bases left in between.

The CDR3 loop is CASNAGGSGELFF. Here the CDR3 DNA reads TGTGCCAGCAACGCGGGAGGGTCCGGGGAGCTGTTTTTT. The chain joins TRBV5-6 to TRBJ2-2; 9 positions match TRBD2. V gave up 6 bases and J gave up 6 bases; unmatched junction bases: 3. The CDR3 spans 13 residues. Looked up from germline, CDR1 is SGHDT and CDR2 is YYEEEE.

This clonotype was recorded a few times. The chain joins TRBV15 to TRBJ1-5; the D is unclear. The V gene lost 0 bases and the J gene lost 6 bases, with 15 bases spanning the gap. Germline V gene data show CDR1 as LNHNV and CDR2 as YYDKDF (reference sequence). CDR3 length: 16 amino acids. The DNA of the CDR3 is TGTGCCACCAGCAGAGATCGGGCGGGAAATCGTCAGCCCCAGCATTTT. This gives the protein CATSRDRAGNRQPQHF.

The chain uses TRBV5-1 and TRBJ1-3, with D hard to call. V lost 0 bases, J lost 3 bases, and 10 bases lay in between. CDR1 is SGHRS, CDR2 YFSETQ, per germline. The CDR3 spans 15 residues. CDR3 amino acids: CASSLGNRVGNTIYF. The DNA of the CDR3 is TGCGCCAGCAGCTTGGGCAACCGAGTTGGAAACACCATATATTTT.

The chain has TRBV6-1 and TRBJ2-1, with 9 positions matching TRBD2. The V gene end was trimmed by 2 bases and the J gene end by 3 bases; junction bases not matched to a gene: 14. The CDR3 has 19 residues. Per germline, CDR1 MNHNS and CDR2 SASEGT. The CDR3 region is CASSELPSGTTYFYNEQFF. The CDR3 bases are TGTGCCAGCAGTGAACTCCCTAGCGGGACGACTTATTTCTACAATGAGCAGTTCTTC.

With regard to this clonotype: One junction end does not reproduce the germline sequence, and a read error may be involved. The chain has TRBV7-7 and TRBJ2-1; 10 bases map to TRBD1. CDR1 is SSHAT, CDR2 FNYEAQ, per germline (reference sequence). The CDR3 has 16 amino acids. This CDR3 reads CASSPRTGGGYNEQFF. CDR3 sequence (DNA): TGTGCTAGCAGCCCCCGGACAGGGGGTGGGTACAATGAGCAGTTCTTC. Full variable domain (outside the CDR3, taken from reference TRBV7-7 and TRBJ2-1): GAGVSQSPRYKVTKRGQDVTLRCDPISSHATLYWYQQALGQGPEFLTYFNYEAQPDKSGLPSDRFSAERPEGSISTLTIQRTEQRDSAMYRCASSPRTGGGYNEQFFGPGTRLTVL.

In this sample, this clonotype turned up a few times. CDR3 DNA: TGCGCCAGCAGCCAAGGAACAGACTCCTACGAGCAGTACTTC. Translating gives CASSQGTDSYEQYF. This chain uses TRBV4-3 with TRBJ2-7; D is unclear. Germline V gives CDR1 LGHNA, CDR2 YSLEER. The V end lost 1 base, the J end lost 0 bases, and 7 bases lay between the germline ends. This CDR3 region has 14 residues.

V usage is TRBV20-1 and J usage is TRBJ2-1; TRBD2 matches 10 bases. The V and J ends lost 7 bases and 5 bases, in that order; junction bases with no gene match: 8. CDR1 DFQATT and CDR2 SNEGSKA come from the germline V gene (reference sequence). The CDR3 spans 14 residues. This CDR3 is CSVPSSGGHNEQFF. In DNA form, the CDR3 reads TGCAGTGTCCCTTCTAGCGGGGGCCACAATGAGCAGTTCTTC.

This chain links TRBV28 with TRBJ2-5; 8 bases are shared with TRBD2. The CDR3 is 14 amino acids. The germline CDR1 and CDR2 sequences are MDHEN and SYDVKM. V was clipped by 7 bases and J by 5 bases; unmatched bases: 9. As DNA, the CDR3 is TGTGCCAGCATAATCCGGGGGGGGTCGGAGACCCAGTACTTC. It codes for CASIIRGGSETQYF.

There are many counts of this clonotype. Relative to the germline gene, one junction end is altered; a read error may explain this. The DNA of the CDR3 is TGTGCCAGCAGCTTGGGGGACAGCGCTGAACTCTTT. Its translation is CASSLGDSAELF. The chain joins TRBV5-6 to TRBJ1-1; 7 bases fit TRBD1. The CDR3 contains 12 residues. Per germline, CDR1 SGHDT and CDR2 YYEEEE.

This clonotype was seen a handful of times. The V call is TRBV7-2, the J call TRBJ1-2; weak D call: TRBD1 (5 bases). The CDR3 runs 14 residues. Germline V gene lookup returns CDR1 SGHTA and CDR2 FQGNSA. The germline V and J ends were trimmed by 1 base and 6 bases, with 12 bases remaining between them. The CDR3 coding sequence is TGTGCCAGCAGCTTAGGCCCAGGGCAGGATGGCTACACCTTC. It specifies CASSLGPGQDGYTF.

This chain links TRBV12-3 or TRBV12-4 with TRBJ1-1; perhaps TRBD1 as D (5 bases). The CDR3 spans 16 residues. The V end was cut by 6 bases, the J end by 1 base, with 18 bases between. The CDR3 reads CASRRDGWVWNTEAFF. The CDR3 region has the DNA TGTGCCAGCAGAAGGGACGGTTGGGTATGGAACACTGAAGCTTTCTTT.

This clonotype was detected only a few times. The chain combines TRBV29-1 with TRBJ2-5; maybe TRBD2 (5 bases). The CDR3 has 14 residues. With 0 bases removed from V and 5 bases from J, the gap between germline ends came to 13 bases. Germline V gene sequence: CDR1 SQVTM, CDR2 ANQGSEA. Written as DNA, the CDR3 is TGCAGCGTTGAAGATGGGAAGAAGCGGGAGACCCAGTACTTC. Translated: CSVEDGKKRETQYF.

This rearrangement joins TRBV10-3 to TRBJ2-6; possible D gene TRBD2, 5 bases. Germline V lookup: CDR1 ENHRY, CDR2 SYGVKD. With 6 bases removed from V and 1 base from J, the gap between germline ends came to 16 bases. The CDR3 has 17 residues. CDR3 coding DNA: TGTGCCATCAGAGAGGGTCTCCACCGATCTGGGGCCAACGTCCTGACTTTC. Translated: CAIREGLHRSGANVLTF.

In its sample, this clonotype was seen many times. V usage is TRBV7-6 and J usage is TRBJ2-1; 7 bases match TRBD2. V dropped 1 base and J dropped 2; count of bases not matched to a gene: 8. Germline V gives CDR1 SGHVS, CDR2 FNYEAQ. The CDR3 is made up of 17 amino acids. The CDR3: CASSLVVAAGTYNEQFF. The CDR3 DNA reads TGTGCCAGCAGCTTAGTGGTAGCAGCGGGGACCTACAATGAGCAGTTCTTC.